This T cell receptor beta chain was sequenced during a study of shared clonotypes between healthy human individuals. Measured with immunoSEQ multiplex PCR; TCRdb has only the in-frame clones, and not every one. Among about 820,000 clones listed, around 93% were seen once. The CDR3 spans 17 residues. CDR1 and CDR2 (germline): MDHEN, SYDVKM. With V trimmed by 6 bases and J by 7 bases, 20 bases remained unmatched. Naive CD8 cells, CD45RO-negative and positively selected for CCR7, excluded terminally differentiated effector memory CD45RA+ cells. The clonotype originates from a man aged 25 to 40 in good health. Sequencing was carried out using naive CD8+ T cells sorted from blood. V is TRBV28 and J is TRBJ1-1; the match to TRBD1 covers 7 bases. The CDR3 nucleotides are TGTGCCAGCAGCTCTTACAGGGGTCGCGGAGGCCAGATTGAAGCTTTCTTT. Translated: CASSSYRGRGGQIEAFF. Based on the CDR3 plus reference TRBV28 and TRBJ1-1, the full variable domain is DVKVTQSSRYLVKRTGEKVFLECVQDMDHENMFWYRQDPGLGLRLIYFSYDVKMKEKGDIPEGYSVSREKKERFSLILESASTNQTSMYLCASSSYRGRGGQIEAFFGQGTRLTVV.